Presented here are 21 T cell receptor beta chains from one specimen sequenced in a study of CD8 T cells in Susac syndrome. The RNA input was about 0.5 to 1 ug, and it was reverse transcribed with random hexamers. TCRdb independently ran MiXCR on the immunoSEQ multiplex PCR reads; one entry per CDR3 protein. There are fewer than 150,000 distinct CDR3 sequences in the sample; about 92% occur only once, and around 0.085% lies in the top ten. The sample was CD4+ T cells from PBMCs. These receptor sequences come from a human donor with multiple sclerosis.

The chain recombines TRBV2 with TRBJ2-2; D unresolved. The CDR3 is 12 residues long. Germline lookup yields CDR1 SNHLY and CDR2 FYNNEI. The ends were cut back, 6 bases at V and 3 bases at J, with 5 bases in the middle. In nucleotides, the CDR3 is TGTGCCAGCAGGCCCTACACCGGGGAGCTGTTTTTT. This gives the protein CASRPYTGELFF.

The chain carries TRBV18 and TRBJ2-7; unclear D gene. Trimming removed 0 bases from V and 0 bases from J, with 6 bases in between. Per the germline V gene, CDR1 is KGHSH and CDR2 is LQKENI. The CDR3 length is 14 residues. CDR3 residues: CASSPPRSSYEQYF. The CDR3, as DNA: TGTGCCAGCTCACCACCGAGGAGCTCCTACGAGCAGTACTTC.

This clonotype was observed a single time. V usage is TRBV9 and J usage is TRBJ1-1; no clear D gene. The length of the CDR3 is 14 residues. V was clipped by 4 bases and J by 2 bases, with 12 bases between them. The germline gives CDR1 SGDLS, CDR2 YYNGEE. The CDR3 DNA is TGTGCCAGCAGCCTCTTGATCGGTAACACTGAAGCTTTCTTT. This encodes CASSLLIGNTEAFF.

This rearrangement joins TRBV6-1 to TRBJ2-5; no firm D call. V lost 1 base, J lost 5 bases, and 14 bases lay in between. The CDR3 sequence is 15 residues long. Germline CDR1 MNHNS, CDR2 SASEGT. The CDR3 sequence is CASSEEEPLGETQYF. The CDR3 nucleotides read TGTGCCAGCAGTGAAGAGGAGCCACTTGGGGAGACCCAGTACTTC.

V is TRBV15 and J is TRBJ2-2, with D unresolved. Trimming shortened V by 0 bases and J by 6 bases, and 5 bases separated the two germline ends. This CDR3 has 13 amino acids. Per germline, CDR1 LNHNV and CDR2 YYDKDF (reference sequence). CDR3 in amino acids: CATSRDPAGELFF. In DNA form, the CDR3 reads TGTGCCACCAGCAGAGACCCAGCCGGGGAGCTGTTTTTT.

There are a few counts of this clonotype. The chain has TRBV7-3 and TRBJ2-5; D is uncertain. V dropped 1 base and J dropped 12 bases, with 15 bases sitting between them. Germline V gives CDR1 SGHTA, CDR2 FQGTGA. The CDR3 covers 13 residues. CDR3 nucleotide sequence: TGTGCCAGCAGCTTAAGCGATGGGCCCCCAAAGTACTTC. It specifies CASSLSDGPPKYF.

This chain joins TRBV20-1 and TRBJ2-3; 12 nucleotides agree with TRBD2. Trimming took 3 bases from V and 0 from J; bases not matched to a gene: 1. This CDR3 is 15 amino acids long. CDR1 DFQATT and CDR2 SNEGSKA come from the germline V gene (reference sequence). CDR3 amino acids: CSASGLAGSTDTQYF. The CDR3 coding sequence is TGCAGTGCTAGTGGACTAGCGGGGAGCACAGATACGCAGTATTTT.

The rearrangement links TRBV29-1 to TRBJ2-3; 10 positions match TRBD2. Unmatched junction bases numbered 4, after V lost 3 bases and J lost 4 bases. The CDR3 totals 14 residues. Germline V gene lookup returns CDR1 SQVTM and CDR2 ANQGSEA. The CDR3 spells CSVDISGGADTQYF. CDR3 DNA sequence: TGCAGCGTTGATATCAGCGGGGGGGCAGATACGCAGTATTTT.

The V call is TRBV6-6, the J call TRBJ1-4, with D hard to call. Germline-derived CDR1 and CDR2 are MNHNY and SVGAGI (reference sequence). Trimming pared 0 bases from V and 14 bases from J, leaving 16 bases between. This CDR3 spans 14 amino acids. The CDR3 region is CASSYSLPDAPLFF. DNA of the CDR3: TGTGCCAGCAGTTACTCGCTTCCTGATGCCCCCCTGTTTTTT.

The chain links TRBV3-1 to TRBJ2-2, with D uncertain. CDR1 LGHDT and CDR2 YNNKEL come from the germline V gene (reference sequence). The CDR3 totals 13 residues. Trimming stripped 3 bases from V and 2 bases from J, with 4 bases between. The CDR3 sequence is CASSHRNTGELFF. CDR3 nucleotide sequence: TGTGCCAGCAGCCACCGAAACACCGGGGAGCTGTTTTTT.

The chain has TRBV28 and TRBJ1-1; D gene ambiguous. V lost 8 bases and J 1 base, leaving 8 bases between the germline ends. This CDR3 is 12 amino acids long. The germline gives CDR1 MDHEN, CDR2 SYDVKM. The CDR3 nucleotides read TGTGCCAGCGGACTAAGGAACACTGAAGCTTTCTTT. Translating it yields CASGLRNTEAFF.

The chain carries TRBV7-3 and TRBJ2-1; D ambiguous. Germline-derived CDR1 and CDR2 are SGHTA and FQGTGA. There are 13 residues in the CDR3. Trimming took off 8 bases at V and 5 bases at J, with 13 bases between the two ends. The CDR3 bases are TGTGCCAGCGGTCAGCAGGCCCACAATGAGCAGTTCTTC. Its protein is CASGQQAHNEQFF.

As regards this clonotype: Compared with germline, one end of the junction differs, possibly owing to a read error. The chain uses TRBV14 and TRBJ1-1; perhaps TRBD1 as D (6 bases). This CDR3 contains 17 residues. Germline V CDR1 and CDR2: SGHDN, FVKESK. The CDR3 coding sequence is TGTGCCAGCAGTCAAGATGTTTTTGTAGGACAGACCAATGAAGCTTTCTTT. It translates to CASSQDVFVGQTNEAFF.

The V call is TRBV29-1, the J call TRBJ1-4, with D hard to call. CDR1 and CDR2 from the germline V gene are SQVTM and ANQGSEA. CDR3 length: 12 amino acids. The V gene lost 6 bases and the J gene lost 6 bases, with 11 bases spanning the gap. The CDR3 sequence is CSVVGSDEKLFF. Here the CDR3 DNA reads TGCAGCGTGGTCGGATCGGATGAAAAACTGTTTTTT.

This clonotype was picked up one time. The gene calls are TRBV7-3 and TRBJ2-1; possibly TRBD1 for D (5 bases). The CDR3 is made up of 14 amino acids. V dropped 5 bases and J dropped 0 bases, with 8 bases sitting between them. From germline, CDR1 is SGHTA and CDR2 FQGTGA. CDR3 amino acids: CASSPDSSYNEQFF. In DNA form, the CDR3 reads TGTGCCAGCAGCCCCGACAGCTCCTACAATGAGCAGTTCTTC. Full variable domain (outside the CDR3, taken from reference TRBV7-3 and TRBJ2-1): GAGVSQTPSNKVTEKGKYVELRCDPISGHTALYWYRQSLGQGPEFLIYFQGTGAADDSGLPNDRFFAVRPEGSVSTLKIQRTERGDSAVYLCASSPDSSYNEQFFGPGTRLTVL.

The genes are TRBV30 and TRBJ2-7; D may be TRBD2 (5 bases). The CDR3 loop spans 14 amino acids. Trimming cost V 8 bases and J 1 base, with 18 bases left between them. The germline CDR1 and CDR2 sequences are GTSNPN and SVGIG (reference sequence). The CDR3 region has the DNA TGTGCCGGAGTTCGGGATTCACCTTCCTACGAGCAGTACTTC. Translation: CAGVRDSPSYEQYF.

This rearrangement joins TRBV19 to TRBJ2-5, with D perhaps being TRBD1 or TRBD2 (5 bases each). Trimming took off 4 bases at V and 4 bases at J, with 10 bases between the two ends. The CDR3 consists of 13 residues. Germline values: CDR1 LNHDA, CDR2 SQIVND (reference sequence). In DNA, the CDR3 is TGTGCCAGTAGTAAGGGACGTTTAGAGACCCAGTACTTC. Amino acid sequence: CASSKGRLETQYF.

J is TRBJ2-7 and V is TRBV6-5, with TRBD1 identical over 9 bases. This CDR3 spans 14 amino acids. The J segment lost 4 bases and the V segment lost 5 bases, leaving 6 bases of the junction unmatched. Germline CDR1 reads MNHEY; CDR2 reads SVGAGI. In DNA form, the CDR3 reads TGTGCCAGCAGTAAGGACAGGGGTGCGTACGAGCAGTACTTC. It encodes CASSKDRGAYEQYF.

The gene calls are TRBV20-1 and TRBJ1-5; 9 positions agree with TRBD1. The CDR3 loop spans 16 amino acids. Germline V lookup: CDR1 DFQATT, CDR2 SNEGSKA (reference sequence). V was clipped by 0 bases and J by 5 bases; unmatched bases: 8. The CDR3 here is CSARDPRQGEDQPQHF. The CDR3 coding sequence is TGCAGTGCTAGAGATCCAAGACAGGGGGAGGATCAGCCCCAGCATTTT.

This rearrangement joins TRBV6-6 to TRBJ2-3; maybe TRBD2 (6 bases). Trimming shortened V by 5 bases and J by 2 bases, and 14 bases separated the two germline ends. In germline, CDR1 is MNHNY, CDR2 SVGAGI (reference sequence). The CDR3 length is 15 residues. The CDR3 coding sequence is TGTGCCAGCAGTCAGGTGGGGGGTGCCACAGATACGCAGTATTTT. Amino acid sequence: CASSQVGGATDTQYF.

This chain links TRBV9 with TRBJ2-3; D is ambiguous. V was pared by 2 bases and J by 0 bases, with 10 bases between. The germline CDR1 and CDR2 sequences are SGDLS and YYNGEE. This CDR3 comprises 15 residues. CDR3 protein: CASSVSRLSTDTQYF. Written as DNA, the CDR3 is TGTGCCAGCAGCGTTTCCCGGCTCAGCACAGATACGCAGTATTTT. The complete variable domain, with remaining parts taken from reference TRBV9 and TRBJ2-3, reads DSGVTQTPKHLITATGQRVTLRCSPRSGDLSVYWYQQSLDQGLQFLIQYYNGEERAKGNILERFSAQQFPDLHSELNLSSLELGDSALYFCASSVSRLSTDTQYFGPGTRLTVL.